These 20 T cell receptor beta chains were all obtained from the same sample, sequenced in a study of T cell responses to AZD1222 COVID-19 vaccine. TCRdb's table, derived via immunoSEQ multiplex PCR, lists solely in-frame clones and lacks some. The repertoire holds some 150,000 clones, with over 90% as singletons. This material consisted of peripheral blood, taken on day 0 of MenACWY control vaccination. These receptors were taken from an adult in good health.

The V and J genes are TRBV27 and TRBJ1-5; D not resolved. The CDR3 is made up of 13 amino acids. Germline-derived CDR1 and CDR2 are MNHEY and SMNVEV (reference sequence). V was clipped by 2 bases and J by 3 bases, with 5 bases between them. As DNA, the CDR3 is TGTGCCAGCAGTTTACTGGTCAATCAGCCCCAGCATTTT. Protein product: CASSLLVNQPQHF.

CDR3 amino acids: CASSIAGLHTEAFF. Written as DNA, the CDR3 is TGTGCCAGTAGTATTGCCGGGTTACACACTGAAGCTTTCTTT. The chain carries TRBV19 and TRBJ1-1; no clear D. This CDR3 contains 14 residues. Trimming removed 3 bases at V and 3 bases at J, with 11 bases between. Germline V CDR1 and CDR2: LNHDA, SQIVND (reference sequence).

The J gene is TRBJ1-3, the V gene TRBV7-2; D unclear. Germline V gene data show CDR1 as SGHTA and CDR2 as FQGNSA. CDR3 size: 16 residues. V was pared by 1 base and J by 0 bases, with 10 bases between. The CDR3 region is CASSLVGQTSGNTIYF. DNA of the CDR3: TGTGCCAGCAGCTTAGTCGGGCAGACCTCTGGAAACACCATATATTTT.

V is TRBV3-1 (or the pseudogene TRBV3-2) and J is TRBJ1-6; 9 bases map to TRBD1. Germline values: CDR1 LGHDT, CDR2 YNNKEL (reference sequence). CDR3 length equals 16 residues. The J segment lost 10 bases and the V segment lost 1 base, leaving 8 bases of the junction unmatched. CDR3 protein: CASSQGTGGYRSPLHF. The CDR3 DNA is TGTGCCAGCAGCCAAGGAACAGGGGGCTACCGGTCACCCCTCCACTTT.

The chain combines TRBV5-6 with TRBJ2-5; D perhaps matches TRBD1 (5 bases). Germline values: CDR1 SGHDT, CDR2 YYEEEE. V was cut by 2 bases and J by 8 bases, with 7 bases left in between. The CDR3 has 11 amino acids. The CDR3, as DNA: TGTGCCAGCAGCTTCGGACAAACCCAGTACTTC. Translating it yields CASSFGQTQYF.

The genes are TRBV4-1 and TRBJ1-2; perhaps TRBD1 as D (6 bases). Germline V CDR1 and CDR2: MGHRA, YSYEKL. The CDR3 contains 16 residues. The V end lost 1 base, the J end lost 2 bases, and 14 bases lay between the germline ends. The CDR3 DNA reads as TGCGCCAGCAGCCAAGCCGGACAGCAAATAAACTATGGCTACACCTTC. It encodes CASSQAGQQINYGYTF.

The CDR3 coding sequence is TGTGCCAGCTCACCTAATCTAGCGGGGGGCGGCCACAATGAGCAGTTCTTC. Translated, it gives CASSPNLAGGGHNEQFF. The chain couples TRBV18 to TRBJ2-1, with 11 bases fitting TRBD2. The CDR3 has 17 residues. Germline V gives CDR1 KGHSH, CDR2 LQKENI. After removal of 3 bases from V and 5 bases from J, the junction contained 9 bases not matched to a gene.

The chain carries TRBV4-1 and TRBJ2-3, with 10 nucleotides matching TRBD2. This CDR3 has 16 residues. The junction had 3 bases not matched to a gene; V was cut back by 1 base and J by 2 bases. Germline-derived CDR1 and CDR2 are MGHRA and YSYEKL. CDR3 in DNA: TGCGCCAGCAGCCAAGGAACTAGCGGGGTCACAGATACGCAGTATTTT. This gives the protein CASSQGTSGVTDTQYF.

The rearrangement links TRBV28 to TRBJ1-3; 7 positions agree with TRBD1. With 3 bases clipped from V and 0 bases from J, the junction kept 5 bases outside the gene matches. Germline V CDR1 and CDR2: MDHEN, SYDVKM. This CDR3 comprises 16 residues. CDR3 coding DNA: TGTGCCAGCAGTTTGGTACAGGGGCCCTCTGGAAACACCATATATTTT. Its protein is CASSLVQGPSGNTIYF.

This chain joins TRBV4-2 and TRBJ1-5; TRBD1 aligns across 7 bases. The CDR3 consists of 15 residues. The V gene's germline CDR1 is LGHNA and CDR2 YNFKEQ. Trimming took 4 bases from V and 3 from J; bases not matched to a gene: 6. CDR3 residues: CASSPREGANQPQHF. The CDR3 DNA reads as TGTGCCAGCAGCCCACGAGAGGGGGCCAATCAGCCCCAGCATTTT.

This clone has only one observation. This sequence joins TRBV6-2 or TRBV6-3 and TRBJ1-6; 7 nucleotides agree with TRBD1. Per germline, CDR1 MNHEY and CDR2 SVGEGT. The CDR3 spans 15 residues. V lost 6 bases to trimming and J lost 4 bases; unmatched junction nucleotides: 6. This CDR3 reads CASSRQGPYNSPLHF. CDR3 DNA sequence: TGTGCCAGCAGCCGACAGGGACCTTATAATTCACCCCTCCACTTT.

The genes are TRBV13 and TRBJ1-1, with 7 bases aligning to TRBD1. CDR3 size: 13 residues. Germline V gives CDR1 PRHDT, CDR2 FYEKMQ (reference sequence). After removal of 1 base from V and 5 bases from J, the junction contained 1 base not matched to a gene. The CDR3: CASSLAGGTEAFF. The DNA of the CDR3 is TGTGCCAGCAGCTTAGCAGGGGGTACTGAAGCTTTCTTT.

V and J are TRBV6-6 and TRBJ1-1; D is unresolved. V was cut by 0 bases and J by 7 bases, with 9 bases left in between. The germline V gene has CDR1 MNHNY and CDR2 SVGAGI (reference sequence). This CDR3 spans 13 amino acids. In DNA, the CDR3 is TGTGCCAGCAGTTACTCAGGGAGAATTGAAGCTTTCTTT. This encodes CASSYSGRIEAFF.

The chain has TRBV5-1 and TRBJ1-6, with D possibly being TRBD1 (6 bases). CDR1 is SGHRS, CDR2 YFSETQ, per germline. V lost 4 bases to trimming and J lost 8 bases, with 28 bases between them. The CDR3 extends over 19 amino acids. The CDR3 spells CASSRRGQVWGRGDSPLHF. The CDR3, as DNA: TGCGCCAGCAGCCGGAGAGGACAAGTGTGGGGGCGAGGGGATTCACCCCTCCACTTT.

V is TRBV3-1 (or the pseudogene TRBV3-2) and J is TRBJ1-2, with D maybe TRBD1 (5 bases). Germline V gene lookup returns CDR1 LGHDT and CDR2 YNNKEL (reference sequence). V was pared by 1 base and J by 5 bases, with 14 bases between. CDR3 size: 15 residues. The CDR3 spells CASSQGIAGSYGYTF. The CDR3 DNA sequence: TGTGCCAGCAGCCAAGGGATCGCAGGGTCTTATGGCTACACCTTC.

The chain uses TRBV7-9 and TRBJ1-6; no clear D. V gave up 5 bases and J gave up 0 bases, with 8 bases separating them. Germline V gives CDR1 SEHNR, CDR2 FQNEAQ (reference sequence). There are 15 residues in the CDR3. The CDR3 nucleotides read TGTGCCAGCAGCCCCGTGAGCTCCTATAATTCACCCCTCCACTTT. It specifies CASSPVSSYNSPLHF.

CDR3 DNA sequence: TGTGCCAGCAGTTACGATCGGAACACCGGGGAGCTGTTTTTT. Translated, it gives CASSYDRNTGELFF. This sequence joins TRBV6-5 and TRBJ2-2; D unclear. The CDR3 has 14 residues. Germline lookup yields CDR1 MNHEY and CDR2 SVGAGI. Trimming pared 2 bases from V and 1 base from J, leaving 5 bases between.

The chain uses TRBV7-8 and TRBJ1-1; 7 bases map to TRBD1. This CDR3 contains 14 residues. After removal of 5 bases from V and 4 bases from J, the junction contained 7 bases not matched to a gene. CDR1 is SGHVS and CDR2 is FQNEAQ in the germline V gene. CDR3 DNA sequence: TGTGCCAGCAGCCCCAGGGGGTTCGGCACTGAAGCTTTCTTT. It encodes CASSPRGFGTEAFF.

This clone was detected once. The J gene is TRBJ2-7, the V gene TRBV2, with 14 bases lining up with TRBD2. V gave up 7 bases and J gave up 8 bases; unmatched junction bases: 10. The CDR3 spans 15 residues. In germline, CDR1 is SNHLY, CDR2 FYNNEI. CDR3 residues: CASIGLAGGPWKQYF. The CDR3 nucleotides read TGTGCCAGCATTGGACTAGCGGGGGGTCCCTGGAAGCAGTACTTC. The full variable domain, completed using reference TRBV2 and TRBJ2-7, is EPEVTQTPSHQVTQMGQEVILRCVPISNHLYFYWYRQILGQKVEFLVSFYNNEISEKSEIFDDQFSVERPDGSNFTLKIRSTKLEDSAMYFCASIGLAGGPWKQYFGPGTRLTVT.

The rearrangement uses TRBV5-1 and TRBJ1-2; 11 bases agree with TRBD1. The CDR3 totals 17 residues. V lost 4 bases to trimming and J lost 4 bases; unmatched junction nucleotides: 12. The germline CDR1 and CDR2 sequences are SGHRS and YFSETQ. For the CDR3, the DNA is TGCGCCAGCAGCGGGCAGGACAGGGGGCGTCTTCCCTATGGCTACACCTTC. Residues: CASSGQDRGRLPYGYTF.